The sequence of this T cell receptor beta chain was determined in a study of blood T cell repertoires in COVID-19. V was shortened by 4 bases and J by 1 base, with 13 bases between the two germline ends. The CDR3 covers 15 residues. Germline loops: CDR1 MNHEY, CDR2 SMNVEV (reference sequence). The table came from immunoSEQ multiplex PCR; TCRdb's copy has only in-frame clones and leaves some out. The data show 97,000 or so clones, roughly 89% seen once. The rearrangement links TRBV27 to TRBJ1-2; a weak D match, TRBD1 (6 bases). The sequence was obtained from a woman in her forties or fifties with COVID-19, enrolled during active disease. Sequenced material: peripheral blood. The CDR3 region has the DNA TGTGCCAGCAGTTACGACAGGTCCCTTAACTATGGCTACACCTTC. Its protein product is CASSYDRSLNYGYTF.